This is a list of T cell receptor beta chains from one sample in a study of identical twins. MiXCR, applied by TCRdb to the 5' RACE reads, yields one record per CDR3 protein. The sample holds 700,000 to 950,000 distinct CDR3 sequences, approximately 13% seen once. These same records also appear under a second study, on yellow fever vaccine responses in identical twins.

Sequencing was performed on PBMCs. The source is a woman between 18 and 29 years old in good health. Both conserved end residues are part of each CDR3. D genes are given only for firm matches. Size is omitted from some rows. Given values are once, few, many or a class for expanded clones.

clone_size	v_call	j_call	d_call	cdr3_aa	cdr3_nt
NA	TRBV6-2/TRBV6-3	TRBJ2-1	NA	CASSYPDSYNEQFF	TGTGCCAGCAGTTACCCGGATTCCTACAATGAGCAGTTCTTC
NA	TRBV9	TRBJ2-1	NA	CASSDRLSYNEQFF	TGTGCCAGCAGCGACAGACTCTCCTACAATGAGCAGTTCTTC
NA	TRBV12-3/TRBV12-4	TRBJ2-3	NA	CASSLGLGASTDTQYF	TGTGCCAGCAGTTTAGGGCTAGGCGCTAGCACAGATACGCAGTATTTT
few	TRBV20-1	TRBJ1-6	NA	CSARETVNSPLHF	TGCAGTGCTAGAGAGACAGTTAATTCACCCCTCCACTTT
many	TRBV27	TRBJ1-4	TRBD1	CASSDRGPSTNEKLFF	TGTGCCAGCAGCGACAGGGGGCCCTCAACTAATGAAAAACTGTTTTTT
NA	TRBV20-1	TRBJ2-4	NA	CSARDPLVAKNIQYF	TGCAGTGCTAGAGATCCCCTAGTAGCCAAAAACATTCAGTACTTC
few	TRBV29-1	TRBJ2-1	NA	CSAGSASSYNEQFF	TGCAGCGCGGGTAGCGCCAGCTCCTACAATGAGCAGTTCTTC
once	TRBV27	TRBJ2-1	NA	CASRNYYLEGNEQFF	TGTGCCAGCCGGAACTACTACTTGGAGGGCAATGAGCAGTTCTTC
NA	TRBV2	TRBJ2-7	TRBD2	CAISFIVGLAGASYEQYF	TGTGCCATCAGTTTTATTGTGGGACTAGCGGGAGCTTCCTACGAGCAGTACTTC
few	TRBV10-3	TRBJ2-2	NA	CATFGGAPHPGTGELFF	TGTGCCACCTTTGGGGGCGCACCTCATCCGGGGACCGGGGAGCTGTTTTTT
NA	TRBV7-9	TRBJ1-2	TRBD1	CASSSTGGGFYGYTF	TGTGCCAGCAGCTCTACAGGGGGAGGCTTCTATGGCTACACCTTC
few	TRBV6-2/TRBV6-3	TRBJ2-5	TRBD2	CASTTAGWARETQYF	TGTGCCAGCACCACAGCGGGGTGGGCGCGGGAGACCCAGTACTTC
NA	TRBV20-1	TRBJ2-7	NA	CSAPRTLGRDEQYF	TGCAGTGCCCCACGGACCTTGGGCCGGGACGAGCAGTACTTC
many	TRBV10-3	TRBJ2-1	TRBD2	CAISQREDEQFF	TGTGCCATCAGTCAGCGGGAGGATGAGCAGTTCTTC
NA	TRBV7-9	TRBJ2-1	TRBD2	CASSFGGGEGEQFF	TGTGCCAGCAGCTTCGGGGGGGGCGAGGGTGAGCAGTTCTTC